These T cell receptor beta chains were read from a single sample in a study of cytomegalovirus exposure and HLA in healthy donors. Sequencing used immunoSEQ multiplex PCR; TCRdb keeps in-frame clones, though not all of them. The sample's table shows 150,000 to 200,000 clones. The specimen was PBMCs. These receptors all come from a woman younger than 30 in good health and CMV-seropositive. Each CDR3 is given with its conserved first and last residue. A D gene is named only where the DNA matches it firmly.

D gene: TRBD1
J gene: TRBJ1-2
V gene: TRBV7-2
CDR3 DNA: TGTGCCAGCAGCCGACAGGGGAACTATGGCTACACCTTC
CDR3 protein: CASSRQGNYGYTF

D gene: -
J gene: TRBJ2-1
V gene: TRBV7-9
CDR3 DNA: TGTGCCAGCAGCTTGGGGCCTACCGATGGTGAGCAGTTCTTC
CDR3 protein: CASSLGPTDGEQFF

D gene: -
J gene: TRBJ1-4
V gene: TRBV6-1
CDR3 DNA: TGTGCCAGCAGTGCAGGGGCAACTAATGAAAAACTGTTTTTT
CDR3 protein: CASSAGATNEKLFF

D gene: -
J gene: TRBJ1-3
V gene: TRBV30
CDR3 DNA: TGTGCCTGGAAAAGGAGGCAGGCTGGAAACACCATATATTTT
CDR3 protein: CAWKRRQAGNTIYF

D gene: TRBD2
J gene: TRBJ2-3
V gene: TRBV5-1
CDR3 DNA: TGCGCCAGCAACCTCCCCGGACTAGCTAGCACAGATACGCAGTATTTT
CDR3 protein: CASNLPGLASTDTQYF

D gene: TRBD1
J gene: TRBJ1-5
V gene: TRBV7-9
CDR3 DNA: TGTGCCAGCAGCCCGACAGGGGATCTACAGCCCCAGCATTTT
CDR3 protein: CASSPTGDLQPQHF

D gene: -
J gene: TRBJ2-7
V gene: TRBV4-1
CDR3 DNA: TGCGCCAGCAGCCAAGAGCCCGGCGGGGAAAGCGGATACGAGCAGTACTTC
CDR3 protein: CASSQEPGGESGYEQYF

D gene: -
J gene: TRBJ1-1
V gene: TRBV5-1
CDR3 DNA: TGCGCCAGCAGCACGGACATTGGAACTGAAGCTTTCTTT
CDR3 protein: CASSTDIGTEAFF

D gene: TRBD1
J gene: TRBJ1-6
V gene: TRBV7-3
CDR3 DNA: TGTGCCAGCAGCTCACAGGGGGGGAATTCACCCCTCCACTTT
CDR3 protein: CASSSQGGNSPLHF

D gene: TRBD1
J gene: TRBJ2-7
V gene: TRBV6-1
CDR3 DNA: TGTGCCAGCACCGGACAGGGAATCTCCTACGAGCAGTACTTC
CDR3 protein: CASTGQGISYEQYF

D gene: TRBD1
J gene: TRBJ1-1
V gene: TRBV28
CDR3 DNA: TGTGCCAGCAGGACAACAGGGGTTGAAGCTTTCTTT
CDR3 protein: CASRTTGVEAFF

D gene: -
J gene: TRBJ1-5
V gene: TRBV5-6
CDR3 DNA: TGTGCCAGCAGCTTAGAGGCGAATCAGCCCCAGCATTTT
CDR3 protein: CASSLEANQPQHF

D gene: TRBD1
J gene: TRBJ1-2
V gene: TRBV7-9
CDR3 DNA: TGTGCCAGCAGCTTAAGTAGGGGACAGGCGGATTTTGGGGGCTACACCTTC
CDR3 protein: CASSLSRGQADFGGYTF

D gene: TRBD2
J gene: TRBJ2-1
V gene: TRBV7-2
CDR3 DNA: TGTGCCAGCAGTCTTAGCGGGAGCTCCTACAATGAGCAGTTCTTC
CDR3 protein: CASSLSGSSYNEQFF

D gene: TRBD1
J gene: TRBJ1-3
V gene: TRBV9
CDR3 DNA: TGTGCCAGCAGCCCCCGACAGGGTTTAACTGGAAACACCATATATTTT
CDR3 protein: CASSPRQGLTGNTIYF

D gene: -
J gene: TRBJ2-5
V gene: TRBV21-1
CDR3 DNA: TGTGCCAGCAGCGGAGGGATAAGGGAGACCCAGTACTTC
CDR3 protein: CASSGGIRETQYF

D gene: TRBD2
J gene: TRBJ2-3
V gene: TRBV6-1
CDR3 DNA: TGTGCCAGCAGTGGGACTAGCGGGAGAGCTGACACAGATACGCAGTATTTT
CDR3 protein: CASSGTSGRADTDTQYF

D gene: -
J gene: TRBJ2-3
V gene: TRBV11-2
CDR3 DNA: TGTGCCAGCAGCTTAATTCGGTGGGGGAGGACAGATACGCAGTATTTT
CDR3 protein: CASSLIRWGRTDTQYF

D gene: -
J gene: TRBJ2-5
V gene: TRBV11-3
CDR3 DNA: TGTGCCAGCAGTTTAGCCCTGGAGACCCAGTACTTC
CDR3 protein: CASSLALETQYF

D gene: TRBD1
J gene: TRBJ1-1
V gene: TRBV10-3
CDR3 DNA: TGTGCCATCAGCACAGGGGACCTCAACACTGAAGCTTTCTTT
CDR3 protein: CAISTGDLNTEAFF

D gene: -
J gene: TRBJ1-5
V gene: TRBV6-5
CDR3 DNA: TGTGCCAGCAGTTACCAGGGGATCAATCAGCCCCAGCATTTT
CDR3 protein: CASSYQGINQPQHF

D gene: TRBD1
J gene: TRBJ2-1
V gene: TRBV5-6
CDR3 DNA: TGTGCCAGCAGCTCCGGACAGGGGTACAATGAGCAGTTCTTC
CDR3 protein: CASSSGQGYNEQFF

D gene: -
J gene: TRBJ2-6
V gene: TRBV30
CDR3 DNA: TGTGCCTGGAGTCGGGGGACCGGGGCCAACGTCCTGACTTTC
CDR3 protein: CAWSRGTGANVLTF

D gene: -
J gene: TRBJ1-1
V gene: TRBV5-5
CDR3 DNA: TGTGCCAGCAGCTTGGTTACAGGGCGGTTGGACACTGAAGCTTTCTTT
CDR3 protein: CASSLVTGRLDTEAFF

D gene: TRBD1
J gene: TRBJ2-1
V gene: TRBV10-2
CDR3 DNA: TGCGCCAGCAGCGTAACAGGGGGCGGTGAGCAGTTCTTC
CDR3 protein: CASSVTGGGEQFF

D gene: TRBD1
J gene: TRBJ2-4
V gene: TRBV5-1
CDR3 DNA: TGCGCCAGCAGCACAGGGACAGGGGGTGAGGACATTCAGTACTTC
CDR3 protein: CASSTGTGGEDIQYF

D gene: -
J gene: TRBJ2-1
V gene: TRBV4-3
CDR3 DNA: TGCGCCAGCAGCCAAGGGCAGGGTGGGAATGAGCAGTTCTTC
CDR3 protein: CASSQGQGGNEQFF

D gene: TRBD1
J gene: TRBJ1-1
V gene: TRBV27
CDR3 DNA: TGTGCCAGCAGTTCAGGGGGTAAAACTGAAGCTTTCTTT
CDR3 protein: CASSSGGKTEAFF

D gene: TRBD2
J gene: TRBJ2-1
V gene: TRBV4-1
CDR3 DNA: TGCGCCAGCAGCCCAGTGGGGGGGGTTTGGTTCTTC
CDR3 protein: CASSPVGGVWFF

D gene: TRBD2
J gene: TRBJ2-1
V gene: TRBV10-1
CDR3 DNA: TGCGCCAGCAGCCCCGGGTGGGGAGGGCCTTCCTACAATGAGCAGTTCTTC
CDR3 protein: CASSPGWGGPSYNEQFF

D gene: TRBD1
J gene: TRBJ1-2
V gene: TRBV5-6
CDR3 DNA: TGTGCCAGCAGCACGACAGGGCTTGATTATGGCTACACCTTC
CDR3 protein: CASSTTGLDYGYTF

D gene: -
J gene: TRBJ1-5
V gene: TRBV27
CDR3 DNA: TGTGCCAGCAGTCTGGCCCCCCATCAGCCCCAGCATTTT
CDR3 protein: CASSLAPHQPQHF

D gene: TRBD1
J gene: TRBJ2-1
V gene: TRBV7-9
CDR3 DNA: TGTGCCAGCAGCTTAGCGAGTATAGGGCAGGGGGTGGACTATGAGCAGTTCTTC
CDR3 protein: CASSLASIGQGVDYEQFF

D gene: TRBD1
J gene: TRBJ2-5
V gene: TRBV6-5
CDR3 DNA: TGTGCCAGCAGAGGGGACAGGGGGCGCGGGGAGACCCAGTACTTC
CDR3 protein: CASRGDRGRGETQYF

D gene: TRBD1
J gene: TRBJ2-6
V gene: TRBV7-8
CDR3 DNA: TGTGCCAGCAGCTCTACAGGGGGAGCTGGGGCCAACGTCCTGACTTTC
CDR3 protein: CASSSTGGAGANVLTF